This passage covers 8 T cell receptor beta chains from one sample sequenced in a study of patients and donors after allogeneic stem cell transplantation. Via MiXCR, TCRdb re-called the RT-PCR reads, giving one row per CDR3 protein. In the table there are about 410,000 distinct CDR3 sequences, 16% of which are singletons. Sample: blood, either unsorted or a sorted T cell fraction (not recorded which). The receptor source for this set is a human donor who was either an allogeneic HSCT recipient or a stem cell or donor lymphocyte infusion donor (not recorded which). It is not recorded whose cells these are; they may come from a transplant donor.

The V gene is TRBV29-1, the J gene TRBJ2-7, with D possibly matching TRBD2 (6 bases). Per germline, CDR1 SQVTM and CDR2 ANQGSEA. The V and J ends lost 6 bases and 3 bases respectively, with 9 bases between them. This CDR3 comprises 11 residues. The CDR3 loop reads CSVATSYEQYF. In DNA form, the CDR3 reads TGCAGCGTAGCGACTAGCTACGAGCAGTACTTC.

This clonotype was seen at least ten times. The V call is TRBV5-1, the J call TRBJ2-3; D might be TRBD1 or TRBD2, each matching 5 bases. The CDR3 length is 14 residues. Per the germline V gene, CDR1 is SGHRS and CDR2 is YFSETQ. Trimming shortened V by 0 bases and J by 0 bases, and 5 bases separated the two germline ends. CDR3 sequence: CASSLGDSTDTQYF. The CDR3 coding sequence is TGCGCCAGCAGCTTGGGGGACAGCACAGATACGCAGTATTTT.

This clonotype turned up a few times. This rearrangement joins TRBV3-1 to TRBJ2-1; possibly TRBD2 for D (5 bases). Per the germline V gene, CDR1 is LGHDT and CDR2 is YNNKEL (reference sequence). Trimming removed 5 bases at V and 3 bases at J, with 8 bases between. The CDR3 is 13 amino acids. In nucleotides, the CDR3 is TGTGCCAGCAGCGGGAGTGTCTACAATGAGCAGTTCTTC. Amino acid sequence: CASSGSVYNEQFF.

This chain joins TRBV5-1 and TRBJ2-7; perhaps TRBD1 as D (6 bases). Trimming took 0 bases from V and 1 from J, leaving 26 bases between them. The CDR3 is 20 residues long. Germline lookup yields CDR1 SGHRS and CDR2 YFSETQ. CDR3 in amino acids: CASSLGQLLGGLRSSYEQYF. The CDR3 nucleotides read TGCGCCAGCAGCTTGGGACAGCTTCTAGGGGGTTTGAGGTCATCCTACGAGCAGTACTTC.

There are a few counts of this clonotype. The chain links TRBV6-2 or TRBV6-3 to TRBJ2-2, with D uncertain. The V end was cut by 5 bases, the J end by 3 bases, with 16 bases between. Germline CDR1 is MNHEY and CDR2 is SVGEGT. The CDR3 has 16 residues. The CDR3 loop is CASSPSPRRYTGELFF. CDR3 coding DNA: TGTGCCAGCAGTCCATCCCCTCGACGGTACACCGGGGAGCTGTTTTTT.

The rearrangement joins TRBV6-5 to TRBJ2-5; TRBD2 aligns across 12 bases. The CDR3 runs to 18 residues. The V segment lost 2 bases and the J segment 1 base; nucleotides outside the gene matches: 8. In germline, CDR1 is MNHEY, CDR2 SVGAGI. DNA for the CDR3: TGTGCCAGCAGTTACCGACTAGCGGGGGCGGGCGTCCAAGAGACCCAGTACTTC. Translated: CASSYRLAGAGVQETQYF.

The J gene is TRBJ2-7, the V gene TRBV6-1; D is unclear. Trimming stripped 1 base from V and 3 bases from J, with 7 bases between. In germline, CDR1 is MNHNS, CDR2 SASEGT. This CDR3 is built from 13 residues. The CDR3 sequence: CASSEGWHYEQYF. CDR3 coding DNA: TGTGCCAGCAGTGAAGGGTGGCACTACGAGCAGTACTTC.

The V call is TRBV11-3, the J call TRBJ2-4, with 8 positions matching TRBD1. CDR1 and CDR2 (germline): SGHNT, YENEEA. V was clipped by 7 bases and J by 4 bases; unmatched bases: 9. There are 15 residues in the CDR3. The CDR3 DNA reads TGTGCCAGCAAGGAGGGAGACAGGGGAAAAAACATTCAGTACTTC. Encoded protein: CASKEGDRGKNIQYF. The full variable domain, in which reference TRBV11-3 and TRBJ2-4 provide the parts outside the CDR3, is EAGVVQSPRYKIIEKKQPVAFWCNPISGHNTLYWYLQNLGQGPELLIRYENEEAVDDSQLPKDRFSAERLKGVDSTLKIQPAELGDSAVYLCASKEGDRGKNIQYFGAGTRLSVL.